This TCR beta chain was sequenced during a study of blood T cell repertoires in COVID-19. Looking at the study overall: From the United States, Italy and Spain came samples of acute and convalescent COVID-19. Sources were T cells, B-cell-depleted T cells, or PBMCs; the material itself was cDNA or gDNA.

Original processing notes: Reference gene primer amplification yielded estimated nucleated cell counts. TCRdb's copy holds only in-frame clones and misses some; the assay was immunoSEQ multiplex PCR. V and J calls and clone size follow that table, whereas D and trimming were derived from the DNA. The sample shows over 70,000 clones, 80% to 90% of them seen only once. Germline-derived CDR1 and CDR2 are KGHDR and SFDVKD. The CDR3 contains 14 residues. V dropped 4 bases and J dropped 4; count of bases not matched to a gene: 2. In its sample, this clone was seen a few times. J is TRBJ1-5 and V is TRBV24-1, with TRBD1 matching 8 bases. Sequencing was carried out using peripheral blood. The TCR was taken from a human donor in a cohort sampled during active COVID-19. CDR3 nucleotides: TGTGCCACCAGTGAGACAGGGGTGAATCAGCCCCAGCATTTT. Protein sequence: CATSETGVNQPQHF.